This TCR beta chain was identified in a study of T cell responses to AZD1222 COVID-19 vaccine. Overall study results and limits: Unmutated variant regions are reportedly targeted by nearly half of spike-specific TCRs.

V lost 0 bases to trimming and J lost 2 bases, with 8 bases between them. The CDR3 spans 14 residues. CDR1 and CDR2 (germline): SGDLS, YYNGEE. Clones were read by immunoSEQ multiplex PCR, and TCRdb kept only the in-frame ones, dropping some. The top ten hold 5.5% to 8% of the sample, which has nearly 110,000 clones, 89% seen once. About this clone itself: Its antigen is not identified.

The J gene is TRBJ1-1, the V gene TRBV9, with D unresolved. The sequence derives from an adult in good health. The sample consisted of peripheral blood, taken on day 0 of AZD1222 vaccination. The CDR3 region has the DNA TGTGCCAGCAGCGTAGGACATCTAAACACTGAAGCTTTCTTT. Translation gives CASSVGHLNTEAFF.